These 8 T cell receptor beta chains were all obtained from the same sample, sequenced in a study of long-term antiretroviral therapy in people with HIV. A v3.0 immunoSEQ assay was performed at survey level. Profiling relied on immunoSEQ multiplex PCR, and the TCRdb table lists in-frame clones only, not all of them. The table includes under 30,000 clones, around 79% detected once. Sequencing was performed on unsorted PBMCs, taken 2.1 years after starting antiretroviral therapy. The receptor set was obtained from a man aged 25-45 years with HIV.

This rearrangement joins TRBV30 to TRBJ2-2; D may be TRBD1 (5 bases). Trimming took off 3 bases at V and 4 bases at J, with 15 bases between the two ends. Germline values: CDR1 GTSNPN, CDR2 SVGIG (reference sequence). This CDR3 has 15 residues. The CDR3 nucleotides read TGTGCCTGGAGGCAGCGCCAAAGGGGCACCGGGGAGCTGTTTTTT. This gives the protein CAWRQRQRGTGELFF.

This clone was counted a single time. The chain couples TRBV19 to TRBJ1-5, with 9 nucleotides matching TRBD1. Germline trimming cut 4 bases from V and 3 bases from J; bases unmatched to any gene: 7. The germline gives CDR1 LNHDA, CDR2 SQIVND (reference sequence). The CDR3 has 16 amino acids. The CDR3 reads CASSTTGGNHNQPQHF. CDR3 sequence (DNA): TGTGCCAGTAGTACAACAGGGGGCAATCACAATCAGCCCCAGCATTTT.

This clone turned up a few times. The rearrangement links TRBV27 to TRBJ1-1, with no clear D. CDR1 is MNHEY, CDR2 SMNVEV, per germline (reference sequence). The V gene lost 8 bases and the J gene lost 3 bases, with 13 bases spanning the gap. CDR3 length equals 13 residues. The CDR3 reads CASSRGIYTEAFF. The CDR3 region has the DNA TGTGCCAGCTCCCGAGGGATCTACACTGAAGCTTTCTTT.

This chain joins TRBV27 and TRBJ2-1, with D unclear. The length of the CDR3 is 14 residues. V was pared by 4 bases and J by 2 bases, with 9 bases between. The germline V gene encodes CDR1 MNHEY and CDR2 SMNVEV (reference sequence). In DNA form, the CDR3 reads TGTGCCAGCAGTTATCTAGGGACCTACAATGAGCAGTTCTTC. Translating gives CASSYLGTYNEQFF.

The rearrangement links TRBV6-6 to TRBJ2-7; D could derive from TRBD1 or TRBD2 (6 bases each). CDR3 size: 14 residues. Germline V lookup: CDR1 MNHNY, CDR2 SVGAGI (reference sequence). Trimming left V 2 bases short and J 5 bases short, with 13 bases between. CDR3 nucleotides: TGTGCCAGCAGTTACGTCCAGGGGAGGAACGAGCAGTACTTC. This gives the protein CASSYVQGRNEQYF.

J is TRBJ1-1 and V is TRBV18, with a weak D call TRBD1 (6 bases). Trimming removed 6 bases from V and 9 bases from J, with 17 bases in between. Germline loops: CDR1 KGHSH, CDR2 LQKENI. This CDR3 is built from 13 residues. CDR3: CASSHPITGKAFF. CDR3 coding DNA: TGTGCCAGCTCTCACCCTATTACAGGGAAAGCTTTCTTT.

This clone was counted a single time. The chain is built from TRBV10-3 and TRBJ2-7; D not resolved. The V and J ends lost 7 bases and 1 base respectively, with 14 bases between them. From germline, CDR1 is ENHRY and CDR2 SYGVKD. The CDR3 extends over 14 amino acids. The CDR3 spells CAITDGLVSYEQYF. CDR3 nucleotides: TGTGCCATCACTGATGGGCTAGTGTCCTACGAGCAGTACTTC.

The CDR3 protein is CASSFSDRALEKLFF. In DNA, the CDR3 is TGTGCCAGCAGTTTCTCGGACAGGGCCCTTGAAAAACTGTTTTTT. This chain connects TRBV28 to TRBJ1-4; 8 bases line up with TRBD1. Germline trimming cut 3 bases from V and 7 bases from J; bases unmatched to any gene: 7. The CDR3 is 15 residues long. Germline V CDR1 and CDR2: MDHEN, SYDVKM.